A selection of T cell receptor beta chains follows, all from one sample in a study of T cell responses to AZD1222 COVID-19 vaccine. The data were produced by immunoSEQ multiplex PCR, yet TCRdb's version contains in-frame clones alone and is incomplete. The table has 95,000 to 120,000 clones, more than 70% seen once. This specimen was peripheral blood, taken 28 days after the second AZD1222 dose. The receptors here all came from an adult who received the AZD1222 COVID-19 vaccine. Both conserved end residues are part of each CDR3. The D gene is left open where the match is weak. Only part of the rows carry a size: once, few, many, or a class if the clone is expanded.

d_call,j_call,v_call,clone_size,cdr3_nt,cdr3_aa
.,TRBJ1-6,TRBV2,.,TGTGCCAGCAGTGTACTTGGGGAAAGCGGAAATTCACCCCTCCACTTT,CASSVLGESGNSPLHF
TRBD2,TRBJ2-7,TRBV7-8,once,TGTGCCAGCACCCCCTCCGGGGCGGGGGTCCCCTACGAGCAGTACTTC,CASTPSGAGVPYEQYF
.,TRBJ1-4,TRBV11-2,.,TGTGCCAGCAGCTTAGCGGCTGGGATACCTGAAAAACTGTTTTTT,CASSLAAGIPEKLFF
.,TRBJ1-1,TRBV25-1,.,TGTGCCAGCAGTGAAGACCCGGACACTGAAGCTTTCTTT,CASSEDPDTEAFF
.,TRBJ1-2,TRBV6-5,.,TGTGCCAGCAGTTACTCCTCGAAGGGGGACTATGGCTACACCTTC,CASSYSSKGDYGYTF
.,TRBJ2-1,TRBV11-2,once,TGTGCCAGCAGCTTGTCACCCGCTTCCTACGAGCAGTTCTTC,CASSLSPASYEQFF
.,TRBJ1-3,TRBV19,.,TGTGCCAGTAGTATAATTGGACGGAAATCTGGAAACACCATATATTTT,CASSIIGRKSGNTIYF
TRBD1,TRBJ1-5,TRBV9,.,TGTGCCAGCAGCTCCAGGGGGCAGTTCGATCAGCCCCAGCATTTT,CASSSRGQFDQPQHF
.,TRBJ1-5,TRBV3-1/TRBV3-2,few,TGTGCCAGCAGCCAAGGGCCTACCGGCAATCAGCCCCAGCATTTT,CASSQGPTGNQPQHF
TRBD1,TRBJ2-3,TRBV5-4,.,TGTGCCAGCAGCTCACAGGGGGCTACAGATACGCAGTATTTT,CASSSQGATDTQYF
.,TRBJ2-1,TRBV4-1,once,TGCGCCAGCAGCCAAGAAAGGTCCGGGCTTAGTATCGGCGATGAGCAGTTCTTC,CASSQERSGLSIGDEQFF
.,TRBJ1-3,TRBV6-2/TRBV6-3,.,TGTGCCAGCAGCGCTTGGGCGAGCTCTGGAAACACCATATATTTT,CASSAWASSGNTIYF
.,TRBJ2-7,TRBV5-5,.,TGTGCCAGCAGCTTTCTGGCCGGGAGCGAGCAGTACTTC,CASSFLAGSEQYF
.,TRBJ1-5,TRBV15,.,TGTGCCACCAGCAGAGATAACGGTCAGCCCCAGCATTTT,CATSRDNGQPQHF
.,TRBJ2-5,TRBV7-9,.,TGTGCCAGCAGCGCAAGGGGGGGCCAAGAGACCCAGTACTTC,CASSARGGQETQYF
TRBD1,TRBJ1-2,TRBV4-2,.,TGTGCCAGCAGCCAAGTACTATCGGGACAGGGGACCTTAGGCTATGGCTACACCTTC,CASSQVLSGQGTLGYGYTF
.,TRBJ1-4,TRBV18,few,TGTGCCAGCTCACCAAAACGGATAGGAGAAAAACTGTTTTTT,CASSPKRIGEKLFF
.,TRBJ1-6,TRBV7-8,.,TGTGCCAGCAGCTTAGATTCTTCACCCCTCCACTTT,CASSLDSSPLHF
.,TRBJ1-6,TRBV4-2,.,TGTGCCAGCAGCCAAGGGTCAGGACCCCCTTCACCCCTCCACTTT,CASSQGSGPPSPLHF
.,TRBJ1-4,TRBV9,.,TGTGCCAGCAGCCCAGGATGGGGAAGAGATGAAAAACTGTTTTTT,CASSPGWGRDEKLFF
.,TRBJ2-7,TRBV6-5,.,TGTGCCAGCGCTCTCTACGAGCAGTACTTC,CASALYEQYF
.,TRBJ1-6,TRBV6-5,.,TGTGCCAGCAGTTCCCCGGGAGGTGGGAGGTCACCCCTCCACTTT,CASSSPGGGRSPLHF
.,TRBJ1-2,TRBV18,.,TGTGCCAGCTCACCCCCCTCCAGGGTTGGCTATGGCTACACCTTC,CASSPPSRVGYGYTF
.,TRBJ2-5,TRBV9,few,TGTGCCAGCACCGTGGGAGGGAGGGGGCAAGAGACCCAGTACTTC,CASTVGGRGQETQYF
TRBD1,TRBJ1-2,TRBV5-1,.,TGCGCCAGCAGCTTGGACCGGGACAGGCTTTATGGCTACACCTTC,CASSLDRDRLYGYTF
TRBD1,TRBJ1-2,TRBV2,.,TGTGCCAGCAGAGGGACAGGGGGTGGCTACACCTTC,CASRGTGGGYTF
.,TRBJ1-2,TRBV6-5,.,TGTGCCAGCAGTTACGGTCGGAATAACTATGGCTACACCTTC,CASSYGRNNYGYTF
.,TRBJ1-4,TRBV28,.,TGTGCCAGCAGTTTGACAGGACATGCAACTAATGAAAAACTGTTTTTT,CASSLTGHATNEKLFF